This T cell receptor (beta chain) stems from a study of blood T cell repertoires in COVID-19 (dated by TCRdb to 2019 to 2021). Study-level background: Samples covering the acute and convalescent phases of COVID-19 were provided by collaborators in the United States, Italy and Spain. The material from the prospective study consisted of cDNA or gDNA derived from T cells, B-cell-depleted T cells, or PBMCs. The dataset comprised deeply sampled blood TCRbeta repertoires from subjects exposed to, actively infected with, or recovered from COVID-19. The repertoires were released in a freely available public database intended as a resource for research on the immune response to SARS-CoV-2. The samples were drawn from two sources: the first 160 participants of the ongoing ImmuneRACE study, and 950 to 1,500 subjects contributed by 6 global collaborators. A de-identified subject ID, COVID-19 status, age in years and sex were almost always included in the sample metadata. HLA class I and class II types, where available, came from metadata supplied by the sample provider rather than from assay-based typing.

Collaborating institutions collected whole blood in K2EDTA tubes following their own protocols. For TCRbeta analysis, collaborator samples were shipped as frozen whole blood, as isolated PBMCs, or as DNA extracted from either sample type. TCRbeta CDR3 regions were amplified from genomic DNA by means of the immunoSEQ Assay, a bias-controlled multiplex PCR. As for how the authors treated the data: Nucleated cell counts per sample were estimated from amplification of reference gene primers within the assay. To quantify the absolute abundance of each unique TCRbeta CDR3 rearrangement, sequence reads were collapsed and filtered. Productive Simpson clonality was computed per sample as the square root of Simpson's diversity index over productive rearrangements. TCRdb mirrors the immuneACCESS table, restricted to in-frame sequences. Some clones are absent from its copies; in checked studies, under half trace to an unresolved V gene, and the reason for the others is unknown. That table supplies the V and J calls and clone size; D and trimming were determined from the DNA. A total of fewer than 150,000 clones appear in this sample, approximately 77% of them only once. Around 20% of the sample is held by the ten biggest clonotypes.

Results and caveats for the whole study, not just this receptor: How much clinical and demographic metadata was included differed by source and by participant, and the metadata was provided uncurated.

On this clone itself: No cognate antigen has been identified for it. Base quality data are lacking; no much larger clone is found one base away.

The germline V gene supplies CDR1 SQVTM and CDR2 ANQGSEA. The junction shows trimming of 7 bases on V and 4 bases on J, plus 14 bases between the germline ends. The cysteine opens and the phenylalanine closes a CDR3 of 12 amino acids. Only the CDR3 DNA stays, 36 bases, in frame from base 1. The rearrangement combines TRBV29-1 with TRBJ2-7; TRBD2 is a weak D gene call, 6 bases matching. The source material was peripheral blood. This receptor was identified in a man older than 75 with acute or convalescent COVID-19. The DNA reads TGCAGCGCGATCACCCGGGGGTACGAGCAGTACTTC. Its coded protein is CSAITRGYEQYF.